The clone carrying this TCR beta chain was detected a few times. Total RNA came from unfractionated whole blood. Individual cDNA molecules in this library carried unique molecular identifiers. TCRdb reprocessed the reads via MiXCR and lists one record per CDR3 protein. The table shows more than 100,000 distinct CDR3 sequences, with 6.5% to 10% occurring only once. The data stem from a study of human T cells and chemical hapten exposure. V dropped 1 base and J dropped 1; count of bases not matched to a gene: 9. This CDR3 region has 19 residues. Germline lookup yields CDR1 LGHNA and CDR2 YSLEER. Sequenced input: whole blood. This clonotype was obtained from a human donor in good health. Some clones in this sample may be carry-over from other donors' samples. V is TRBV4-3 and J is TRBJ2-1; 11 nucleotides agree with TRBD2. CDR3 sequence: CASSQGELAGDLSYNEQFF. CDR3 sequence (DNA): TGCGCCAGCAGCCAAGGGGAACTAGCGGGGGACTTATCCTACAATGAGCAGTTCTTC.